The 10 T cell receptor beta chains given below trace back to one sample, sequenced in a study of T cell clonality in common variable immunodeficiency. Study observations and caveats: Reportedly, TCR beta sequences from common variable immunodeficiency showed fewer deletions and N-nucleotide insertions.

Antigen specificity for these receptors is unknown. TCRdb's copy holds only in-frame clones and misses some; the assay was immunoSEQ multiplex PCR. In total the sample includes about 33,000 clones, none of them seen once. Sequencing used peripheral blood mononuclear cells. The source is a human donor with common variable immunodeficiency.

This clone was counted many times. The read ends 3 residues before the CDR3 terminus; that terminus is restored from the germline J gene. The rearrangement uses TRBV19 and TRBJ1-1; 10 bases line up with TRBD1. Per germline, CDR1 LNHDA and CDR2 SQIVND (reference sequence). Germline trimming cut 6 bases from V and 3 bases from J; bases unmatched to any gene: 13. The CDR3 runs 17 residues. The CDR3 is CASSPRQGAQRDTEAFF. The part of the CDR3 DNA that was read is TGTGCCAGTAGCCCTCGACAGGGGGCGCAGCGGGACACTGAA.

This clone occurred many times. The DNA ends 3 residues before the CDR3 does, and the rest of the CDR3 is filled in from the germline J gene. The genes are TRBV10-3 and TRBJ2-7, with TRBD1 as a possible D gene (5 bases). Germline CDR1 reads ENHRY; CDR2 reads SYGVKD. Trimming pared 7 bases from V and 2 bases from J, leaving 12 bases between. This CDR3 comprises 13 residues. CDR3 DNA (partial): TGTGCCATCAAGGGCAGGGAACCCTACGAG. This gives the protein CAIKGREPYE. The whole CDR3 protein reads CAIKGREPYEQYF.

In the case of this clone: The read ends 3 residues early relative to the CDR3; the germline J gene fills the gap. The chain recombines TRBV5-1 with TRBJ2-1; D is perhaps TRBD2 (6 bases). Germline-derived CDR1 and CDR2 are SGHRS and YFSETQ. The CDR3 runs to 15 residues. The V end was cut by 4 bases, the J end by 4 bases, with 15 bases between. CDR3 amino acids: CASSAGASAYNEQFF. The part of the CDR3 DNA that was read is TGCGCCAGCAGCGCCGGGGCTAGCGCATACAATGAG.

This clone has just a few counts. The missing CDR3 end, 3 residues past where the read stops, is filled in from the germline J gene. The gene calls are TRBV29-1 and TRBJ2-3; a weak D match, TRBD1 (6 bases). This CDR3 comprises 13 residues. Germline V gene lookup returns CDR1 SQVTM and CDR2 ANQGSEA. Trimming stripped 6 bases from V and 2 bases from J, with 12 bases between. The CDR3 loop is CSVRDTFTDTQYF. Partial CDR3 DNA: TGCAGCGTCAGGGACACCTTCACAGATACG.

This clone was seen at least ten times. The read gets to within 3 residues of the CDR3 end, and the germline J gene fills in the rest. This chain connects TRBV2 to TRBJ2-3; weak D call: TRBD2 (5 bases). CDR3 length: 14 amino acids. Germline-derived CDR1 and CDR2 are SNHLY and FYNNEI. The germline V and J ends were trimmed by 7 bases and 1 base, with 12 bases remaining between them. Incomplete CDR3 DNA: TGTGCCAGCACCCAGCGGACTCGCACAGATACG. Protein sequence: CASTQRTRTDT. The whole CDR3 protein reads CASTQRTRTDTQYF. The full variable domain, completed using reference TRBV2 and TRBJ2-3, is EPEVTQTPSHQVTQMGQEVILRCVPISNHLYFYWYRQILGQKVEFLVSFYNNEISEKSEIFDDQFSVERPDGSNFTLKIRSTKLEDSAMYFCASTQRTRTDTQYFGPGTRLTVL.

This clone turned up a few times. The read gets to within 3 residues of the CDR3 end, and the germline J gene fills in the rest. J is TRBJ2-7 and V is TRBV7-9; maybe TRBD1 (6 bases). In germline, CDR1 is SEHNR, CDR2 FQNEAQ (reference sequence). This CDR3 contains 15 residues. V lost 4 bases, J lost 0 bases, and 13 bases lay in between. The covered CDR3 bases are TGTGCCAGCAGCTATTGGCAGACAGGCTCCTACGAG. This translates into CASSYWQTGSYE. The whole CDR3 reads CASSYWQTGSYEQYF.

This clone showed up just a few times. Sequencing ends 3 residues short of the CDR3 end; the germline J gene provides the rest. J is TRBJ2-3 and V is TRBV30, with D possibly TRBD1 on 5 matching bases. The V and J ends lost 2 bases and 2 bases respectively, with 11 bases between them. In germline, CDR1 is GTSNPN, CDR2 SVGIG (reference sequence). The CDR3 has 14 amino acids. CDR3 sequence reads: CAWSLSGITDTQYF. The CDR3 DNA, read in part, is TGTGCCTGGAGTTTATCAGGGATCACAGATACG.

This clone was found many times. The read ends 3 residues before the CDR3 terminus; that terminus is restored from the germline J gene. The chain links TRBV19 to TRBJ1-1; no firm D call. The CDR3 is made up of 17 amino acids. V was trimmed by 1 base and J by 0 bases, leaving 15 bases between them. The germline CDR1 and CDR2 sequences are LNHDA and SQIVND (reference sequence). The CDR3 is CASSIGRGGPMNTEAFF. The sequenced part of the CDR3 DNA is TGTGCCAGTAGTATAGGGCGGGGAGGCCCCATGAACACTGAA.

A few counts support this clone. The sequenced fragment ends 3 residues before the CDR3 boundary, so the rest is inferred from the germline J gene. The chain combines TRBV7-6 with TRBJ2-1; 9 bases match TRBD2. The V gene end was trimmed by 8 bases and the J gene end by 5 bases; junction bases not matched to a gene: 4. Germline CDR1 and CDR2: SGHVS and FNYEAQ. The CDR3 consists of 13 residues. CDR3 DNA, as far as it was read: TGTGCCAGCGGCGGGGGGGCCGACAATGAG. Protein product: CASGGGADNE. The whole CDR3 sequence is CASGGGADNEQFF.

This clone was picked up many times. The DNA ends 3 residues before the CDR3 does, and the rest of the CDR3 is filled in from the germline J gene. V and J are TRBV20-1 and TRBJ1-2, with TRBD1 identical over 12 bases. The CDR3 consists of 16 residues. Germline values: CDR1 DFQATT, CDR2 SNEGSKA (reference sequence). Germline trimming cut 3 bases from V and 0 bases from J; bases unmatched to any gene: 5. The CDR3 region is CSASRGQGASNYGYTF. The covered CDR3 bases are TGCAGTGCTAGTAGGGGACAGGGGGCTTCTAACTATGGC.